This TCR beta chain was obtained from a study of memory CD4+ T cells and cytomegalovirus serostatus. General study findings and limits: Repertoires predicted CMV serostatus with median bootstrapped AUC of 0.95. Of roughly 180 reported CMV TCRbeta sequences, roughly 67 were found in memory CD4+ repertoires.

Concerning this clone itself: Its antigen is as yet unknown. Other DNA sequences from this sample encode an identical CDR3 as well.

This CDR3 is 11 amino acids long. Looked up from germline, CDR1 is SGHTA and CDR2 is FQGNSA. Trimming pared 3 bases from V and 3 bases from J, leaving 2 bases between. Profiled with immunoSEQ multiplex PCR; TCRdb holds only in-frame clones, not every one. The sample holds roughly 50,000 clones; more than 70% are singletons and the top ten take about 0.8%. The sort gate was single viable CD3+CD4+CD8-CD45RO+ cells for memory CD4+ T cells. Positive selection with CD4 microbeads enriched total CD4+ T cells. The receptor's source is an adult in good health and CMV-seronegative. The sequenced material came from memory CD4+ T cells from blood. J is TRBJ2-5 and V is TRBV7-2; no clear D gene. CDR3 DNA: TGTGCCAGCAGCTTTAAAGAGACCCAGTACTTC. It specifies CASSFKETQYF.